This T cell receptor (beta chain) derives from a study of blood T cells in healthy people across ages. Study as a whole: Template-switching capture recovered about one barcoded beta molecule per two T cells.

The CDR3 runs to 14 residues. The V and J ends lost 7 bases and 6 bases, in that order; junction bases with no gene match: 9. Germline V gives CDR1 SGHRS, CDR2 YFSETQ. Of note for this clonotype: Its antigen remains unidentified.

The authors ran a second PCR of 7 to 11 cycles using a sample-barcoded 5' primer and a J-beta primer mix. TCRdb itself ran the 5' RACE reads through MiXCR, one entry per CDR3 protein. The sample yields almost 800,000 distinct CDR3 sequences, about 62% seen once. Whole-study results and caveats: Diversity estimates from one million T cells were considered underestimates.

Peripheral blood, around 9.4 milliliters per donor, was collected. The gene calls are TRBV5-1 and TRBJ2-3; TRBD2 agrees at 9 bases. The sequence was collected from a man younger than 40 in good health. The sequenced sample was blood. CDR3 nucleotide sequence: TGCGCCAGCGGGCCGGGACTAGCATATGATACGCAGTATTTT. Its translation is CASGPGLAYDTQYF.